These T cell receptor beta chains were read from a single sample in a study of blood T cell repertoires in COVID-19. The assay was immunoSEQ multiplex PCR, and TCRdb's table has in-frame clones only and misses some. The table shows about 340,000 clones, with approximately 87% occurring only once. Sequencing was performed on peripheral blood. These receptors originate from a woman aged 50 to 60 with COVID-19, enrolled during active disease. The CDR3 runs from the conserved cysteine through the conserved F or W. Rows may omit the clone size; those that give it use once, few, many or a size class.

len: 13; abundance: once; v_gene: TRBV3-1/TRBV3-2; CDR3aa: CASSQGQSTEQYF
len: 11; abundance: few; v_gene: TRBV20-1; CDR3aa: CSARVRGEAFF
len: 16; abundance: NA; v_gene: TRBV7-7; CDR3aa: CASSPTPSLRTDTQYF
len: 15; abundance: NA; v_gene: TRBV24-1; CDR3aa: CATSDPGQGGHEQYF
len: 16; abundance: NA; v_gene: TRBV5-1; CDR3aa: CASSLLAGGPLGEQYF
len: 16; abundance: NA; v_gene: TRBV4-1; CDR3aa: CASSQLIAGGLYEQYF
len: 13; abundance: NA; v_gene: TRBV29-1; CDR3aa: CSVGLTASAEAFF
len: 14; abundance: NA; v_gene: TRBV30; CDR3aa: CAWSVSAGFGEQYF
len: 17; abundance: NA; v_gene: TRBV6-1; CDR3aa: CASSERPGQAGSDTQYF
len: 19; abundance: NA; v_gene: TRBV19; CDR3aa: CASSSQGAQRGDGSNEQFF
len: 11; abundance: NA; v_gene: TRBV11-2; CDR3aa: CASSESYEQYF